Described below is a single T cell receptor (beta chain) sequence and its context. Its antigen is still unknown. V lost 6 bases, J lost 5 bases, and 8 bases stayed unmatched. Per the germline V gene, CDR1 is SGHTA and CDR2 is FQGTGA. CDR3 length equals 15 residues. CFSE-dim autoproliferating and CFSE-high non-proliferating T cells from unstimulated culture were sequenced separately. Pooled replicate wells came from 5x10^7 CFSE-labeled PBMCs cultured less than eight days without stimulus. Assay: immunoSEQ multiplex PCR; the TCRdb copy retains only in-frame clones and omits some. This table holds about 46,000 clones, 82% found once. This specimen belongs to a study of memory B cells and T cells in multiple sclerosis. Regarding the study as a whole: Clone-set sizes differed between compartments, so shared clonotype counts needed normalization.

The V and J genes are TRBV7-3 and TRBJ2-5; 11 positions agree with TRBD2. Sequenced: PBMCs from blood kept in culture. The clonotype comes from a human donor with multiple sclerosis. CDR3 DNA: TGTGCCAGCAGTCTTAGCGGGGGGGCCCTGGAGACCCAGTACTTC. Residues: CASSLSGGALETQYF.